The clone carrying this T cell receptor (beta chain) was detected a few times. The primer mix had 60 V beta and 13 J beta primers. Here immunoSEQ multiplex PCR was the method, and the copy in TCRdb shows in-frame clones only, minus some. In the table there are some 70,000 clones, around 81% of which are singletons. The sample belongs to a study of glioma-infiltrating T cells after dendritic cell vaccination. Study details: Treatment, given 2003 to 2012, was autologous tumor lysate-pulsed dendritic cell vaccination.

The specimen was blood, collected before dendritic cell vaccination. This clonotype originated in a human donor with glioblastoma.

The chain's CDR3 is CASSPSPNYGYTF. The CDR3 DNA sequence: TGTGCCAGCAGCCCTTCCCCTAACTATGGCTACACCTTC. The V and J genes are TRBV7-8 and TRBJ1-2, with D unresolved. Trimming shortened V by 5 bases and J by 0 bases, and 7 bases separated the two germline ends. Germline V lookup: CDR1 SGHVS, CDR2 FQNEAQ. The CDR3 spans 13 residues.